The 28 T cell receptor beta chains reported below all come from one sample, sequenced in a study of blood T cells in healthy people across ages. A second 7 to 11 cycle PCR used barcoded and J-beta primers. TCRdb fed the 5' RACE reads into MiXCR, producing one record per CDR3 protein. The sample contains some 920,000 distinct CDR3 sequences, roughly 51% of which appear only once. The source material was blood. Receptors originate from a woman aged 55-69 years in good health.

This clonotype was seen a handful of times. The genes are TRBV4-2 and TRBJ2-5; the match to TRBD2 covers 7 bases. The CDR3 contains 14 residues. The germline CDR1 and CDR2 sequences are LGHNA and YNFKEQ. V was clipped by 4 bases and J by 3 bases; unmatched bases: 5. CDR3 nucleotide sequence: TGTGCCAGCAGCCCCGTGCTAGCGGAAGAGACCCAGTACTTC. This sequence encodes CASSPVLAEETQYF.

This clonotype was picked up a small number of times. The chain combines TRBV25-1 with TRBJ1-4; a possible D gene is TRBD1 (5 bases). Trimming shortened V by 1 base and J by 8 bases, and 14 bases separated the two germline ends. This CDR3 region has 15 residues. Germline values: CDR1 MGHDK, CDR2 SYGVNS. The CDR3 nucleotides read TGTGCCAGCAGTGAATTTTTGGGGGGACGGGAAAAACTGTTTTTT. The encoded protein is CASSEFLGGREKLFF.

The CDR3 here is CASSVDGEGYTF. The CDR3 nucleotides are TGTGCCAGCAGCGTAGATGGGGAAGGCTACACCTTC. The chain recombines TRBV9 with TRBJ1-2; D call uncertain. This CDR3 has 12 amino acids. Germline loops: CDR1 SGDLS, CDR2 YYNGEE. V lost 0 bases and J 8 bases, leaving 8 bases between the germline ends.

This chain connects TRBV5-1 to TRBJ2-5, with D possibly being TRBD2 (5 bases). Trimming shortened V by 4 bases and J by 2 bases, and 18 bases separated the two germline ends. CDR1 and CDR2 from the germline V gene are SGHRS and YFSETQ. The CDR3 contains 16 residues. CDR3 in amino acids: CASSQIFTSFQETQYF. The CDR3 DNA is TGCGCCAGCAGCCAGATCTTCACTAGTTTTCAAGAGACCCAGTACTTC.

The chain uses TRBV4-2 and TRBJ2-7; 9 nucleotides agree with TRBD1. CDR3 size: 15 residues. Trimming removed 2 bases from V and 5 bases from J; junction bases left unmatched: 7. Germline V lookup: CDR1 LGHNA, CDR2 YNFKEQ. For the CDR3, the DNA is TGTGCCAGCAGCCAATACCGGGACAGGGCGGACGAGCAGTACTTC. As protein: CASSQYRDRADEQYF.

The gene calls are TRBV9 and TRBJ2-7, with 8 nucleotides matching TRBD2. The ends lost 3 bases at V and 0 bases at J; junction bases unmatched: 5. The CDR3 is 15 residues long. Germline V CDR1 and CDR2: SGDLS, YYNGEE. CDR3 coding DNA: TGTGCCAGCAGCGCCGGGGGGGGCCCCTCCTACGAGCAGTACTTC. It codes for CASSAGGGPSYEQYF.

The V gene is TRBV5-1, the J gene TRBJ2-4, with a weak D call TRBD2 (6 bases). V lost 0 bases to trimming and J lost 2 bases, with 9 bases between them. Looked up from germline, CDR1 is SGHRS and CDR2 is YFSETQ. The length of the CDR3 is 15 residues. This chain's CDR3 is CASSLVGGTKNIQYF. CDR3 in DNA: TGCGCCAGCAGCTTGGTGGGGGGTACCAAAAACATTCAGTACTTC.

The chain carries TRBV7-6 and TRBJ1-2, with D possibly matching TRBD1 (5 bases). Germline V gives CDR1 SGHVS, CDR2 FNYEAQ. Between the trimmed V and J ends, which lost 0 bases and 4 bases, there was a span of 12 bases. The CDR3 loop spans 15 amino acids. The CDR3 loop is CASSLAGRQTYGYTF. CDR3 in DNA: TGTGCCAGCAGCTTAGCGGGACGCCAGACCTATGGCTACACCTTC.

J is TRBJ1-1 and V is TRBV4-3; D call uncertain. Germline loops: CDR1 LGHNA, CDR2 YSLEER. Trimming took off 1 base at V and 3 bases at J, with 9 bases between the two ends. CDR3 length: 14 residues. The CDR3 reads CASSQVGRYTEAFF. As DNA, the CDR3 is TGCGCCAGCAGCCAAGTCGGAAGATACACTGAAGCTTTCTTT.

This chain joins TRBV20-1 and TRBJ2-7; no clear D. The CDR3 runs to 10 residues. The V and J ends lost 8 bases and 3 bases respectively, with 8 bases between them. Germline V gives CDR1 DFQATT, CDR2 SNEGSKA (reference sequence). The CDR3 nucleotides are TGCAGTACTTATAGCTACGAGCAGTACTTC. Translation: CSTYSYEQYF.

This chain links TRBV2 with TRBJ2-7, with D tentatively TRBD2 (6 bases). The DNA matches TRBJ2-5 better at its end, which makes the J call doubtful. This CDR3 contains 13 residues. From germline, CDR1 is SNHLY and CDR2 FYNNEI. The CDR3: CASRLRGGRTQYF. The DNA of the CDR3 is TGTGCCAGCAGACTCCGGGGAGGTCGGACCCAGTACTTC.

The V and J genes are TRBV10-3 and TRBJ2-5; D is tentatively TRBD1 or TRBD2 (5 bases each). The J call may be incorrect, as the DNA end agrees better with TRBJ2-7. Looked up from germline, CDR1 is ENHRY and CDR2 is SYGVKD. CDR3 length: 13 residues. The CDR3 spells CAISGAGSYEQYF. CDR3 nucleotides: TGTGCCATCAGTGGGGCAGGGAGCTACGAGCAGTACTTC.

The chain is built from TRBV11-2 and TRBJ2-4; 7 positions match TRBD2. The V and J ends lost 4 bases and 8 bases, in that order; junction bases with no gene match: 11. The V gene's germline CDR1 is SGHAT and CDR2 FQNNGV. The CDR3 has 15 amino acids. The CDR3 loop is CASSSRGAGEDIQYF. The CDR3 nucleotides read TGTGCCAGCAGCTCCCGGGGCGCGGGAGAGGACATTCAGTACTTC.

A few counts support this clonotype. The chain has TRBV27 and TRBJ2-1; D unclear. Germline V lookup: CDR1 MNHEY, CDR2 SMNVEV (reference sequence). The CDR3 is made up of 12 amino acids. V lost 2 bases to trimming and J lost 9 bases, with 8 bases between them. This chain's CDR3 is CASSLGVSEQFF. As DNA, the CDR3 is TGTGCCAGCAGTTTAGGGGTGAGTGAGCAGTTCTTC.

This clonotype was seen more than once but under ten times. The V call is TRBV10-3, the J call TRBJ2-5, with 8 positions matching TRBD2. This CDR3 spans 16 amino acids. CDR1 and CDR2 from the germline V gene are ENHRY and SYGVKD. J lost 0 bases, V lost 5 bases, and 8 bases had no gene match. CDR3 loop: CAISRAGDKYQETQYF. CDR3 sequence (DNA): TGTGCCATCAGTCGAGCGGGGGACAAGTACCAAGAGACCCAGTACTTC.

The chain carries TRBV11-2 and TRBJ2-1; D is tentatively TRBD1 or TRBD2 (5 bases each). From germline, CDR1 is SGHAT and CDR2 FQNNGV. The CDR3 extends over 15 amino acids. The V gene lost 5 bases and the J gene lost 2 bases, with 13 bases spanning the gap. CDR3 in DNA: TGTGCCAGCAGCGCCGGGACCATTACCTACAATGAGCAGTTCTTC. Translating gives CASSAGTITYNEQFF.

This clonotype occurred a few times. The chain is built from TRBV28 and TRBJ2-6, with D tentatively TRBD1 or TRBD2 (5 bases each). Germline V gene data show CDR1 as MDHEN and CDR2 as SYDVKM. V lost 5 bases, J lost 0 bases, and 17 bases lay in between. The CDR3 consists of 18 residues. CDR3 amino acids: CASSAPPGRRSGANVLTF. The CDR3 DNA reads TGTGCCAGCAGTGCCCCTCCGGGACGACGCTCTGGGGCCAACGTCCTGACTTTC.

This chain joins TRBV15 and TRBJ2-3, with D tentatively TRBD1 (6 bases). This CDR3 is built from 17 residues. Per the germline V gene, CDR1 is LNHNV and CDR2 is YYDKDF (reference sequence). V lost 7 bases and J lost 4, with 24 bases in between. CDR3 protein: CATNERTGRGTSDTQYF. The CDR3 coding sequence is TGTGCCACCAACGAGAGAACGGGAAGAGGGACATCAGATACGCAGTATTTT.

This clonotype was detected ten times or more. V and J are TRBV12-3 or TRBV12-4 and TRBJ2-5, with D uncertain. V lost 6 bases to trimming and J lost 5 bases, with 13 bases between them. The CDR3 has 13 amino acids. The CDR3 DNA reads as TGTGCCAGCAGCCCTTGGGGTCAGGAGACCCAGTACTTC. This encodes CASSPWGQETQYF.

This clonotype was seen a handful of times. The V call is TRBV28, the J call TRBJ2-7; D possibly uses TRBD1 or TRBD2 (7 bases each). CDR3 size: 14 residues. Germline-derived CDR1 and CDR2 are MDHEN and SYDVKM. V was clipped by 6 bases and J by 3 bases, with 15 bases between them. The CDR3 loop reads CASRSRGGRYEQYF. The CDR3 DNA follows: TGTGCCAGCAGGTCCAGGGGGGGCCGCTACGAGCAGTACTTC. The variable domain in full, with the rest retrieved from reference TRBV28 and TRBJ2-7, is DVKVTQSSRYLVKRTGEKVFLECVQDMDHENMFWYRQDPGLGLRLIYFSYDVKMKEKGDIPEGYSVSREKKERFSLILESASTNQTSMYLCASRSRGGRYEQYFGPGTRLTVT.

The chain uses TRBV2 and TRBJ1-4; D uncertain. Germline assignment: CDR1 SNHLY and CDR2 FYNNEI. Trimming pared 3 bases from V and 3 bases from J, leaving 14 bases between. This CDR3 comprises 16 residues. The CDR3 DNA is TGTGCCAGCAGTGACCCTCTAAGGGTGGCTAATGAAAAACTGTTTTTT. Protein product: CASSDPLRVANEKLFF.

Only a few counts were recorded for this clonotype. The chain has TRBV20-1 and TRBJ2-5, with 13 nucleotides matching TRBD2. V gave up 1 base and J gave up 4 bases; unmatched junction bases: 6. The CDR3 consists of 16 residues. CDR1 is DFQATT and CDR2 is SNEGSKA in the germline V gene (reference sequence). In DNA form, the CDR3 reads TGCAGTGCTAGAGGACTAGCGGGAGGTCCCCCAGAGACCCAGTACTTC. Residues: CSARGLAGGPPETQYF.

This clonotype has more than one count but fewer than ten. The chain links TRBV15 to TRBJ1-2; TRBD1 is a possible D gene (5 bases). The V end was cut by 3 bases, the J end by 3 bases, with 14 bases between. The CDR3 loop spans 15 amino acids. Germline values: CDR1 LNHNV, CDR2 YYDKDF (reference sequence). The CDR3 DNA reads as TGTGCCACCAGCAGCCGCGAAGACAGATACTATGGCTACACCTTC. It specifies CATSSREDRYYGYTF.

Notes on this clonotype: One base away lies a much larger clone, so this may be a sequencing read error. The chain links TRBV20-1 to TRBJ2-1; 9 bases are shared with TRBD2. With the DNA end fitting TRBJ2-7 better, the J assignment may be wrong. This CDR3 is built from 14 residues. Looked up from germline, CDR1 is DFQATT and CDR2 is SNEGSKA (reference sequence). The CDR3 nucleotides are TGCAGTGCTAGAGAACTAGCGGGCTACAATGAGCAGTACTTC. Translated: CSARELAGYNEQYF.

V is TRBV6-5 and J is TRBJ2-2; 9 nucleotides align to TRBD2. Germline values: CDR1 MNHEY, CDR2 SVGAGI. V shed 0 bases and J 2 bases; nucleotides not matched to a gene: 4. There are 17 residues in the CDR3. CDR3 in amino acids: CASSYSGLAGNTGELFF. CDR3 bases: TGTGCCAGCAGTTACTCCGGTCTAGCGGGAAACACCGGGGAGCTGTTTTTT.

This clonotype appeared a few times. This chain uses TRBV20-1 with TRBJ2-1; TRBD2 might be the D (6 bases). V lost 3 bases and J lost 0, with 9 bases in between. This CDR3 has 14 amino acids. Germline CDR1 and CDR2: DFQATT and SNEGSKA (reference sequence). The CDR3 sequence is CSARRGASYNEQFF. DNA of the CDR3: TGCAGTGCTAGGCGCGGGGCCTCCTACAATGAGCAGTTCTTC.

This rearrangement joins TRBV28 to TRBJ2-5; D gene unclear. The germline CDR1 and CDR2 sequences are MDHEN and SYDVKM. This CDR3 is 16 amino acids long. Deletions cut 2 bases from V and 0 bases from J, with 13 bases between. DNA for the CDR3: TGTGCCAGCAGTTTAATGCAGCCACCGTACCAAGAGACCCAGTACTTC. Protein sequence: CASSLMQPPYQETQYF.

The chain couples TRBV25-1 to TRBJ2-7; the match to TRBD1 covers 7 bases. Trimming took 2 bases from V and 3 from J; bases not matched to a gene: 7. The germline V gene has CDR1 MGHDK and CDR2 SYGVNS. CDR3 length: 15 residues. The CDR3 sequence: CASSETKGAIYEQYF. CDR3 nucleotides: TGTGCCAGCAGTGAAACTAAGGGGGCTATCTACGAGCAGTACTTC.